This passage covers 30 T cell receptor beta chains from one sample sequenced in a study of T cell repertoires in cytomegalovirus infection. TCRdb ran MiXCR on the reads and lists one entry per CDR3 protein. The sample carries fewer than 850,000 distinct CDR3 sequences, about 27% recorded once. Their recognized antigens are unknown. Sequencing used cultured CD8+ T cells from PBMCs, obtained from culture after CMV antigen stimulation. Receptor source: a human donor in good health (CMV status not recorded). Some clones in this sample may be carry-over from other donors' samples.

The chain has TRBV6-1 and TRBJ1-3; weak D call: TRBD1 (6 bases). The CDR3 sequence is 16 residues long. Germline V gene lookup returns CDR1 MNHNS and CDR2 SASEGT. V lost 6 bases, J lost 0 bases, and 15 bases lay in between. The CDR3 here is CASRGGGASSGNTIYF. The CDR3 bases are TGTGCCAGCAGGGGGGGGGGCGCATCCTCTGGAAACACCATATATTTT.

V and J are TRBV7-3 and TRBJ2-1; a possible D gene is TRBD2 (6 bases). CDR3 length: 16 amino acids. The ends were cut back, 2 bases at V and 2 bases at J, with 13 bases in the middle. Germline assignment: CDR1 SGHTA and CDR2 FQGTGA. CDR3 in amino acids: CASSLGVDYPYNEQFF. CDR3 coding DNA: TGTGCCAGCAGCTTAGGAGTGGACTACCCCTACAATGAGCAGTTCTTC.

Only a few counts were recorded for this clonotype. A read error may be the cause here, since a much bigger clone is one base away. CDR3 nucleotide sequence: TGTGCCAGCAGTGGGACAGGGCGCAATCAGCCCCAGCATTTT. Protein product: CASSGTGRNQPQHF. The chain joins TRBV28 to TRBJ1-5; TRBD1 agrees at 9 bases. Germline V gene sequence: CDR1 MDHEN, CDR2 SYDVKM. The CDR3 covers 14 residues. V lost 5 bases to trimming and J lost 2 bases; unmatched junction nucleotides: 1.

This clonotype has a count of ten or more. This chain joins TRBV7-9 and TRBJ2-7; D might be TRBD1 or TRBD2, each matching 5 bases. Germline V lookup: CDR1 SEHNR, CDR2 FQNEAQ (reference sequence). This CDR3 is built from 11 residues. The germline V and J ends were trimmed by 6 bases and 4 bases, with 7 bases remaining between them. The CDR3 nucleotides are TGTGCCAGCAGTTGGGGGTACGAGCAGTACTTC. Its translation: CASSWGYEQYF.

This clonotype was recorded many times. J is TRBJ1-1 and V is TRBV12-3 or TRBV12-4; TRBD1 agrees at 7 bases. V shed 3 bases, J shed 4 bases, and the junction held 2 bases outside the gene matches. The CDR3 is 13 amino acids. For the CDR3, the DNA is TGTGCCAGCAGTTTCAGGGGGGGCACTGAAGCTTTCTTT. Protein product: CASSFRGGTEAFF.

The chain recombines TRBV13 with TRBJ1-4; 11 positions match TRBD1. This CDR3 is built from 15 residues. V gave up 5 bases and J gave up 8 bases; unmatched junction bases: 7. Germline V CDR1 and CDR2: PRHDT, FYEKMQ (reference sequence). Here the CDR3 reads CASSHGTGGTEKLFF. The CDR3, as DNA: TGTGCCAGCAGCCACGGGACAGGGGGAACCGAAAAACTGTTTTTT. Supplemented by reference TRBV13 and TRBJ1-4, the full variable domain reads AAGVIQSPRHLIKEKRETATLKCYPIPRHDTVYWYQQGPGQDPQFLISFYEKMQSDKGSIPDRFSAQQFSDYHSELNMSSLELGDSALYFCASSHGTGGTEKLFFGSGTQLSVL.

V usage is TRBV5-8 and J usage is TRBJ2-3; D assignment may be TRBD1 or TRBD2 (5 bases each). CDR1 SGHTS and CDR2 YDEGEE come from the germline V gene. The V and J ends lost 7 bases and 0 bases respectively, with 15 bases between them. The CDR3 totals 15 residues. DNA for the CDR3: TGTGCCAGCGGCCCCGGGACCATCAGCACAGATACGCAGTATTTT. Its protein product is CASGPGTISTDTQYF.

The chain combines TRBV2 with TRBJ1-4; 7 nucleotides align to TRBD1. Germline V gene sequence: CDR1 SNHLY, CDR2 FYNNEI. With V trimmed by 3 bases and J by 7 bases, 14 bases remained unmatched. CDR3 length: 17 amino acids. The CDR3 DNA reads as TGTGCCAGCAGTGACCCCAGCCGAGGGACAGCGGTTGAAAAACTGTTTTTT. It specifies CASSDPSRGTAVEKLFF.

In its sample, this clonotype was seen many times. This chain uses TRBV7-9 with TRBJ1-4; TRBD1 matches 7 bases. Trimming took 5 bases from V and 7 from J; bases not matched to a gene: 7. The CDR3 extends over 14 amino acids. Per germline, CDR1 SEHNR and CDR2 FQNEAQ (reference sequence). DNA of the CDR3: TGTGCCAGCAGCAAAGGACAGGACGGTGAAAAACTGTTTTTT. Its translation is CASSKGQDGEKLFF.

The CDR3 bases are TGCAGCGTTGGAGGGTTATACAATGAGCAGTTCTTC. Translating gives CSVGGLYNEQFF. V and J are TRBV29-1 and TRBJ2-1; tentatively, D is TRBD2 (5 bases). Germline values: CDR1 SQVTM, CDR2 ANQGSEA. This CDR3 region has 12 residues. Trimming cost V 4 bases and J 4 bases, with 8 bases left between them.

The genes are TRBV6-5 and TRBJ1-1; D might be TRBD1 (5 bases). Germline assignment: CDR1 MNHEY and CDR2 SVGAGI. The CDR3 loop spans 15 amino acids. V was shortened by 2 bases and J by 3 bases, with 13 bases between the two germline ends. CDR3: CASSYEGTRDTEAFF. The DNA of the CDR3 is TGTGCCAGCAGTTACGAGGGGACTCGGGACACTGAAGCTTTCTTT.

Only a few counts were recorded for this clonotype. This chain uses TRBV6-6 with TRBJ2-1; the D gene is possibly TRBD1 (6 bases). The CDR3 sequence is 15 residues long. V was shortened by 8 bases and J by 6 bases, with 20 bases between the two germline ends. Per the germline V gene, CDR1 is MNHNY and CDR2 is SVGAGI (reference sequence). CDR3 in DNA: TGTGCCAGCGGAGGTCAGGGGTTAATTTTCAATGAGCAGTTCTTC. Encoded protein: CASGGQGLIFNEQFF.

The genes are TRBV7-9 and TRBJ2-7; D gene uncertain. Germline loops: CDR1 SEHNR, CDR2 FQNEAQ (reference sequence). Trimming removed 5 bases at V and 0 bases at J, with 14 bases between. This CDR3 is 15 amino acids long. CDR3 in amino acids: CASSGVRPSSYEQYF. The CDR3 coding sequence is TGTGCCAGCAGCGGCGTGAGGCCGAGCTCCTACGAGCAGTACTTC.

This clonotype was detected a few times. The chain couples TRBV7-3 to TRBJ2-1; 8 bases fit TRBD1. The CDR3 has 15 residues. CDR1 and CDR2 from the germline V gene are SGHTA and FQGTGA. After removal of 2 bases from V and 9 bases from J, the junction contained 9 bases not matched to a gene. The CDR3 sequence is CASSLDAGQGSEQFF. DNA of the CDR3: TGTGCCAGCAGCTTAGACGCAGGACAGGGAAGTGAGCAGTTCTTC.

There are a few counts of this clonotype. The chain recombines TRBV15 with TRBJ1-6, with D uncertain. The CDR3 loop spans 16 amino acids. V was pared by 0 bases and J by 7 bases, with 13 bases between. Germline assignment: CDR1 LNHNV and CDR2 YYDKDF (reference sequence). This CDR3 is CATSRDWAPGNSPLHF. Written as DNA, the CDR3 is TGTGCCACCAGCAGAGATTGGGCTCCCGGGAATTCACCCCTCCACTTT.

This clonotype was detected ten times or more. This sequence joins TRBV7-2 and TRBJ2-2, with TRBD1 matching over 7 bases. The CDR3 has 17 amino acids. CDR1 is SGHTA, CDR2 FQGNSA, per germline. V gave up 3 bases and J gave up 0 bases; unmatched junction bases: 7. The CDR3 region has the DNA TGTGCCAGCAGCTTTCCGCCGACAGGGTCGAACACCGGGGAGCTGTTTTTT. Translating gives CASSFPPTGSNTGELFF.

This clonotype has at least ten counts. The J gene is TRBJ1-1, the V gene TRBV7-2, with D maybe TRBD1 (6 bases). V lost 5 bases to trimming and J lost 3 bases, with 10 bases between them. Germline assignment: CDR1 SGHTA and CDR2 FQGNSA. The CDR3 spans 13 residues. The DNA for the CDR3 is TGTGCCAGCAGCGCTGGGGGCGACACTGAAGCTTTCTTT. Amino acid sequence: CASSAGGDTEAFF. Together with reference TRBV7-2 and TRBJ1-1, the CDR3 gives the full variable domain: GAGVSQSPSNKVTEKGKDVELRCDPISGHTALYWYRQSLGQGLEFLIYFQGNSAPDKSGLPSDRFSAERTGGSVSTLTIQRTQQEDSAVYLCASSAGGDTEAFFGQGTRLTVV.

In this sample, this clonotype turned up a few times. The chain uses TRBV6-1 and TRBJ2-1; D possibly corresponds to TRBD2 (5 bases). The CDR3 extends over 14 amino acids. Germline CDR1 reads MNHNS; CDR2 reads SASEGT. With 3 bases removed from V and 8 bases from J, the gap between germline ends came to 14 bases. For the CDR3, the DNA is TGTGCCAGCAGTGAGAGGCTTGCGGGCTATGAGCAGTTCTTC. Amino acid sequence: CASSERLAGYEQFF.

A few counts support this clonotype. This chain links TRBV5-5 with TRBJ2-7; no clear D gene. This CDR3 contains 13 residues. Germline V gene sequence: CDR1 SGHKS, CDR2 YYEKEE (reference sequence). V was pared by 4 bases and J by 5 bases, with 13 bases between. DNA of the CDR3: TGTGCCAGCAGCCCGAAACTTGTGCACGAGCAGTACTTC. Its protein is CASSPKLVHEQYF. Full variable domain (remainder filled in from reference TRBV5-5 and TRBJ2-7): DAGVTQSPTHLIKTRGQQVTLRCSPISGHKSVSWYQQVLGQGPQFIFQYYEKEERGRGNFPDRFSARQFPNYSSELNVNALLLGDSALYLCASSPKLVHEQYFGPGTRLTVT.

This clonotype was found a few times. This chain uses TRBV4-1 with TRBJ1-1, with D unclear. The CDR3 length is 15 residues. The V and J ends lost 1 base and 6 bases respectively, with 15 bases between them. Germline V CDR1 and CDR2: MGHRA, YSYEKL. In nucleotides, the CDR3 is TGCGCCAGCAGCCAAGGAGAACGGTGGGAAGCTGAAGCTTTCTTT. This sequence encodes CASSQGERWEAEAFF.

The chain couples TRBV23-1 to TRBJ2-2, with 8 bases fitting TRBD1. TRBV23-1 is annotated as an ORF whose role is uncertain. Germline trimming cut 3 bases from V and 1 base from J; bases unmatched to any gene: 4. This CDR3 contains 16 residues. The CDR3 reads CASSHMGQENTGELFF. CDR3 sequence (DNA): TGCGCCAGCAGTCATATGGGACAGGAGAACACCGGGGAGCTGTTTTTT.

The J gene is TRBJ2-7, the V gene TRBV5-3; weak D call: TRBD1 (6 bases). TRBV5-3 is an ORF, and what it does is uncertain. V was shortened by 8 bases and J by 0 bases, with 15 bases between the two germline ends. This CDR3 spans 14 amino acids. The CDR3 region has the DNA TGTGCCAGCGCGGACAGTTTAAGCTCCTACGAGCAGTACGTC. Encoded protein: CASADSLSSYEQYV.

At least ten counts were recorded for this clonotype. The chain employs TRBV12-3 or TRBV12-4 and TRBJ1-5; TRBD1 agrees at 9 bases. The CDR3 extends over 21 amino acids. J gave up 0 bases and V 5 bases, and 20 bases lay outside the gene matches. The CDR3 sequence: CASSPPRSGTGLVGSNQPQHF. CDR3 DNA: TGTGCCAGCAGTCCCCCCCGCTCCGGGACAGGGCTAGTGGGTAGCAATCAGCCCCAGCATTTT.

The V gene is TRBV27, the J gene TRBJ2-1, with TRBD2 matching 8 bases. Germline V gives CDR1 MNHEY, CDR2 SMNVEV (reference sequence). The length of the CDR3 is 16 residues. The V segment lost 6 bases and the J segment 5 bases; nucleotides outside the gene matches: 12. DNA of the CDR3: TGTGCCAGCAGCCTCGTGGGAAGCGGGGGCCACAATGAGCAGTTCTTC. Translated: CASSLVGSGGHNEQFF.

The chain has TRBV5-4 and TRBJ2-3; the D gene is possibly TRBD2 (6 bases). The CDR3 sequence is 16 residues long. Germline V gene lookup returns CDR1 SGHNT and CDR2 YYREEE (reference sequence). The germline V and J ends were trimmed by 5 bases and 2 bases, with 18 bases remaining between them. As DNA, the CDR3 is TGTGCCAGCAGACCCGGGACTCCCTTTTACACAGATACGCAGTATTTT. It encodes CASRPGTPFYTDTQYF.

The chain employs TRBV5-6 and TRBJ1-5; possibly TRBD1 for D (5 bases). The V gene lost 6 bases and the J gene lost 6 bases, with 13 bases spanning the gap. CDR3 size: 13 residues. CDR1 is SGHDT, CDR2 YYEEEE, per germline. CDR3 region: CASTIGGGQPQHF. The CDR3 nucleotides are TGTGCCAGCACCATAGGCGGGGGTCAGCCCCAGCATTTT.

This chain connects TRBV5-4 to TRBJ2-1; weak D call: TRBD2 (5 bases). Trimming stripped 2 bases from V and 1 base from J, with 7 bases between. The germline gives CDR1 SGHNT, CDR2 YYREEE (reference sequence). The CDR3 has 14 amino acids. The CDR3 protein is CASSFGLSYNEQFF. CDR3 nucleotides: TGTGCCAGCAGCTTCGGACTGTCCTACAATGAGCAGTTCTTC. Full variable domain (remainder filled in from reference TRBV5-4 and TRBJ2-1): ETGVTQSPTHLIKTRGQQVTLRCSSQSGHNTVSWYQQALGQGPQFIFQYYREEENGRGNFPPRFSGLQFPNYSSELNVNALELDDSALYLCASSFGLSYNEQFFGPGTRLTVL.

The chain joins TRBV2 to TRBJ1-5; possible D gene TRBD1, 5 bases. Germline V lookup: CDR1 SNHLY, CDR2 FYNNEI. The CDR3 totals 13 residues. V lost 6 bases and J lost 4, with 10 bases in between. This CDR3 reads CASRGDVNQPQHF. CDR3 DNA: TGTGCCAGCAGGGGGGATGTGAATCAGCCCCAGCATTTT.

V gene TRBV19 combines with J gene TRBJ2-7, with D maybe TRBD2 (6 bases). The CDR3 covers 13 residues. Trimming stripped 3 bases from V and 2 bases from J, with 8 bases between. Germline CDR1 reads LNHDA; CDR2 reads SQIVND (reference sequence). As DNA, the CDR3 is TGTGCCAGTAGTATCGGGGAGGCCTACGAGCAGTACGTC. Encoded protein: CASSIGEAYEQYV.

This clonotype has a count of ten or more. The V and J genes are TRBV7-9 and TRBJ1-3; D gene unclear. Germline assignment: CDR1 SEHNR and CDR2 FQNEAQ (reference sequence). Trimming cost V 6 bases and J 7 bases, with 19 bases left between them. CDR3 size: 15 residues. In nucleotides, the CDR3 is TGTGCCAGCAGATCGAGGGAGGATCCCCGGAACACCATATATTTT. Encoded protein: CASRSREDPRNTIYF.